A selection of T cell receptor beta chains follows, all from one sample in a study of CD8+ T cells in alopecia areata. Profiling relied on immunoSEQ multiplex PCR, and the TCRdb table lists in-frame clones only, not all of them. Of over 150,000 clones listed, about 60% are singletons. The source was CD8+ T cells sorted from blood, collected at week 24, from a patient treated with tofacitinib. The receptor set was obtained from a human donor with alopecia areata. Both conserved end residues are part of each CDR3. Each record gives: CDR3 DNA, CDR3 protein, J gene, V gene, D gene, clone size. The D gene is left open where the match is weak. Clone size is shown for a subset of rows, as once, few, many or a class of expanded clone.

TGCAGCGTGGATTCGGACAGGGGGGACTATGGCTACACCTTC,CSVDSDRGDYGYTF,TRBJ1-2,TRBV29-1,TRBD1,-
TGTGCCAGCAGCGCAAGCGGGGGGGACACCGGGGAGCTGTTTTTT,CASSASGGDTGELFF,TRBJ2-2,TRBV9,TRBD2,-
TGTGCCAGCACGCACCCGCAGGGTGCCACCCATACGCAGTATTTT,CASTHPQGATHTQYF,TRBJ2-3,TRBV7-9,-,-
TGCGCCAGCAGCTTGTTTGGGACGGTTTCCTACGAGCAGTACTTC,CASSLFGTVSYEQYF,TRBJ2-7,TRBV5-1,-,-
TGCGCCAGCAACACCAATACAGGGGTTGGATCTGAAGCTTTCTTT,CASNTNTGVGSEAFF,TRBJ1-1,TRBV5-1,TRBD1,-
TGTGCCAGCCTACGCACCACTCATGACGGCTACGAGCAGTACTTC,CASLRTTHDGYEQYF,TRBJ2-7,TRBV2,-,-
TGTGCCAGCAGCTTGGGTAGAGTTGGAGAAGATCAGCCCCAGCATTTT,CASSLGRVGEDQPQHF,TRBJ1-5,TRBV5-6,-,-
TGTGCCAGCAGCGACGGCGGTCGTACGCCCCAGCATTTT,CASSDGGRTPQHF,TRBJ1-5,TRBV7-2,-,-
TGTGCCAGCAGCCCAAGATCAGGGTTGAGGGAGCAGTACTTC,CASSPRSGLREQYF,TRBJ2-7,TRBV5-6,-,few
TGTGCCACCAGGGGGGACTGGAATGAGCAGTTCTTC,CATRGDWNEQFF,TRBJ2-1,TRBV27,-,-
TGTGCCAGCAGCTTGGGTTCGAACACCGGGGAGCTGTTTTTT,CASSLGSNTGELFF,TRBJ2-2,TRBV5-6,-,few
TGTGAAAGGGGCCCCCACGAGCAGTACTTC,CERGPHEQYF,TRBJ2-7,TRBV27,-,-
TGTGCCTGGACCGACAGGCCCTACGAGCAGTACTTC,CAWTDRPYEQYF,TRBJ2-7,TRBV30,-,-
TGTGCCTGGGGGGAATGGGAATACGAGCAGTACTTC,CAWGEWEYEQYF,TRBJ2-7,TRBV30,-,-
TGTGCCAGCTCACCCCGACAGGGCTGGTTAACTGAAGCTTTCTTT,CASSPRQGWLTEAFF,TRBJ1-1,TRBV18,TRBD1,-
TGTGCCTGGAGTGTACAGGGGGGACCCAGGGACGAGCAGTACTTC,CAWSVQGGPRDEQYF,TRBJ2-7,TRBV30,TRBD1,-
TGTGCCAGCAGCTTCGGGTCTCAGCCCCAGCATTTT,CASSFGSQPQHF,TRBJ1-5,TRBV5-6,-,-
TGTGCCAGCAGCTTGAGCAATGAGCAGTTCTTC,CASSLSNEQFF,TRBJ2-1,TRBV5-6,-,few
TGTGCCAGCAGCTTAAGCAATGAGCAGTTCTTC,CASSLSNEQFF,TRBJ2-1,TRBV7-9,-,-
TGTGCCAGCAGCTTATATCTGGGGTTGGGACCCAAAAACATTCAGTACTTC,CASSLYLGLGPKNIQYF,TRBJ2-4,TRBV11-2,-,few
TGTGCCAGCAGCTTGGCAAGGGAGCTGTTTTTT,CASSLARELFF,TRBJ2-2,TRBV5-6,-,few
TGTGCCACCTTGGGGGGTTCTAACTATGGCTACACCTTC,CATLGGSNYGYTF,TRBJ1-2,TRBV2,-,-
TGTGCCTGGGCGAGCGGGGGACCTTACAATGAGCAGTTCTTC,CAWASGGPYNEQFF,TRBJ2-1,TRBV30,TRBD2,few
TGCGCCAGCAGCTTGGAATCTAGCGGGGGAGACATTCAGTACTTC,CASSLESSGGDIQYF,TRBJ2-4,TRBV5-1,TRBD2,few
TGTGCCAGCAGCCGCGAGAGTAACACCGGGGAGCTGTTTTTT,CASSRESNTGELFF,TRBJ2-2,TRBV7-9,-,-
TGTGCCAGCCAAGGGGGTGTACATGAAAAACTGTTTTTT,CASQGGVHEKLFF,TRBJ1-4,TRBV27,-,few
TGCAGCGCCGAGGATCGGGGCACAGATACGCAGTATTTT,CSAEDRGTDTQYF,TRBJ2-3,TRBV29-1,-,-
TGTGCCAGCAGCAAGCGATCCTACGAGCAGTACTTC,CASSKRSYEQYF,TRBJ2-7,TRBV21-1,-,few
TGTGCCAGCAGTTTACGGGGAGTCTACGAGCAGTACTTC,CASSLRGVYEQYF,TRBJ2-7,TRBV2,-,-
TGTGCCAGCTCCCCGGGACAGGGAGACTACACCTTC,CASSPGQGDYTF,TRBJ1-2,TRBV19,TRBD1,-
TGTGCCAGCAGCTTAGAAGCGGGCATGAACACTGAAGCTTTCTTT,CASSLEAGMNTEAFF,TRBJ1-1,TRBV7-9,-,many
TGCGCCAGCAGCCCTGGGTCGGGGAATGAGCAGTTCTTC,CASSPGSGNEQFF,TRBJ2-1,TRBV4-1,-,-
TGCAGCGTTGTGGAGGAGCCTCCGACAGGGGTGGGCAATGAGCAGTTCTTC,CSVVEEPPTGVGNEQFF,TRBJ2-1,TRBV29-1,TRBD1,few
TGTGCCAGCAGTGATGGGCGGTATAATGAAAAACTGTTTTTT,CASSDGRYNEKLFF,TRBJ1-4,TRBV25-1,-,-
TGTGCCAGCAGTCAGACAGGGCCCGGGGAGCTGTTTTTT,CASSQTGPGELFF,TRBJ2-2,TRBV27,TRBD1,-
TGTGCCAGCAGTTTCTCTCGCGGGGACGAGCAGTACTTC,CASSFSRGDEQYF,TRBJ2-7,TRBV27,-,few